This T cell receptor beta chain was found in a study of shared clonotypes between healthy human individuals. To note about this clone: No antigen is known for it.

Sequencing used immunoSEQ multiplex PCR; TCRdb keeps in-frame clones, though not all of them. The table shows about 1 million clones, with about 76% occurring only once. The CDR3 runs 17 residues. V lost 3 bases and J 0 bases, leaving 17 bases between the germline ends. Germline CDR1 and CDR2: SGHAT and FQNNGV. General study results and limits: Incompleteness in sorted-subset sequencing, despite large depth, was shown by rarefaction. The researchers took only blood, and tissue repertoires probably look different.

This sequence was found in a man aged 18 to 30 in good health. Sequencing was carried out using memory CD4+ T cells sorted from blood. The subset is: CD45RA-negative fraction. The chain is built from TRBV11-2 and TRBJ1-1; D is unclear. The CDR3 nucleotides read TGTGCCAGCAGCTTCCCCTTTAGGCCACCGTTGAACACTGAAGCTTTCTTT. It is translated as CASSFPFRPPLNTEAFF.